What follows describes a single T cell receptor (beta chain). This sample is part of a study of shared T cell receptors in the human thymus. Germline V gives CDR1 SGHTA, CDR2 FQGNSA. The CDR3 is made up of 15 amino acids. The junction had 7 bases not matched to a gene; V was cut back by 5 bases and J by 1 base. Produced via immunoSEQ multiplex PCR; TCRdb's table is partial and in-frame only. This table holds some 400,000 clones, approximately 95% found once. The source material was thymocytes. The receptor was isolated from a human donor. V is TRBV7-2 and J is TRBJ1-2; 7 nucleotides agree with TRBD1. For the CDR3, the DNA is TGTGCCAGCAGCACCCCCGGGACAGATAACTATGGCTACACCTTC. It yields the protein CASSTPGTDNYGYTF.